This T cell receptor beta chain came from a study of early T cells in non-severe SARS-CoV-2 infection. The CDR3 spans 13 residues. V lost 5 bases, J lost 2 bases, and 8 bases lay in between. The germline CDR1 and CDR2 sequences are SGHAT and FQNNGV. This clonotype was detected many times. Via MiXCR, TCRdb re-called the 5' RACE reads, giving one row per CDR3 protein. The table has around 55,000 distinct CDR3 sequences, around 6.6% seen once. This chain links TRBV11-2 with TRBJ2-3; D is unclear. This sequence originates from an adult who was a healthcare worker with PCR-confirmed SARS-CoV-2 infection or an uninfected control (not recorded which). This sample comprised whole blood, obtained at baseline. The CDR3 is CASSDTFTDTQYF. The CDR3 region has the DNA TGTGCCAGCAGCGACACCTTCACAGATACGCAGTATTTT.